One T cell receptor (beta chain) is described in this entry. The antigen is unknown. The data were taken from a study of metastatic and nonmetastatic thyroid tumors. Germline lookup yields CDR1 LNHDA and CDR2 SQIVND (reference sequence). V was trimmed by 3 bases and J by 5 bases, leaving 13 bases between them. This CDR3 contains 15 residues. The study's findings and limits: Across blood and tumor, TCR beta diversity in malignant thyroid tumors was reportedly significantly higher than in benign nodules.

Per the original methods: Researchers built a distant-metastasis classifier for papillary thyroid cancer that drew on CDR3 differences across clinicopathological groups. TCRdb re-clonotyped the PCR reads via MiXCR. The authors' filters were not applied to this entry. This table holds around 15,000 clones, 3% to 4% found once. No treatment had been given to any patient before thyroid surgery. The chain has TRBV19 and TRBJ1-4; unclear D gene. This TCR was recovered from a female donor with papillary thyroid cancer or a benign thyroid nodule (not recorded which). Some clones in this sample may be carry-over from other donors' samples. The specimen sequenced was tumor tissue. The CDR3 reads CASSIGQHSNEKLFF. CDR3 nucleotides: TGTGCCAGTAGTATCGGCCAGCACTCCAATGAAAAACTGTTTTTT.